Each of the 21 T cell receptor beta chains below was sequenced from the same sample in a study of regulatory T cells in long-lasting Graves disease. Time point specified: newly diagnosed GD, antithyroid drugs for less than 3 months. PBMC RNA served as the TCR library source. Arm-PCR with iRepertoire HTBI primers amplified the CDR3 regions for these TCR beta libraries. TCRdb ran MiXCR on the multiplex PCR reads and lists one entry per CDR3 protein. The table shows around 450,000 distinct CDR3 sequences, with about 15% occurring only once. A further study also used this sample, focusing on T cells in Graves' hyperthyroidism and ophthalmopathy.

The sequenced sample was peripheral blood mononuclear cells (PBMCs), obtained at new diagnosis, from a patient treated with antithyroid drugs. Receptor source: a woman aged 40 to 50 with Graves disease.

This clonotype has ten or more counts. The chain links TRBV19 to TRBJ2-7; 9 bases fit TRBD1. This CDR3 region has 13 residues. Losses at the gene ends were 8 bases for V and 4 bases for J; bases not matched to a gene: 6. Germline V gives CDR1 LNHDA, CDR2 SQIVND (reference sequence). CDR3 DNA: TGTGCCAGTGGGACAGGGTCTGGGTACGAGCAGTACTTC. Translating it yields CASGTGSGYEQYF.

Ten or more counts support this clonotype. V is TRBV7-9 and J is TRBJ2-3; TRBD2 matches at 7 bases. From germline, CDR1 is SEHNR and CDR2 FQNEAQ (reference sequence). Unmatched junction bases numbered 13, after V lost 5 bases and J lost 2 bases. The CDR3 totals 17 residues. The CDR3 DNA sequence: TGTGCCAGCAGCCCCCCACCGGGCGGGAGCGCCACAGATACGCAGTATTTT. As protein: CASSPPPGGSATDTQYF.

This clonotype was observed a few times. CDR3 DNA: TGCGCCAGCAGCCAGTATAGCGGGAGGGCCCGGGATGAGCAGTTCTTC. Translation gives CASSQYSGRARDEQFF. The rearrangement uses TRBV4-3 and TRBJ2-1, with 11 bases fitting TRBD2. CDR1 is LGHNA, CDR2 YSLEER, per germline. Trimming took 3 bases from V and 8 from J; bases not matched to a gene: 9. This CDR3 has 16 residues.

This clonotype was found many times. J is TRBJ2-1 and V is TRBV5-1; perhaps TRBD2 as D (6 bases). The CDR3 sequence is 14 residues long. V lost 0 bases and J lost 7, with 11 bases in between. Germline V gene lookup returns CDR1 SGHRS and CDR2 YFSETQ. CDR3 bases: TGCGCCAGCAGCTTGGAGTGGGGGACTAATGAGCAGTTCTTC. Translated: CASSLEWGTNEQFF.

The J gene is TRBJ1-2, the V gene TRBV15; TRBD1 might be the D (6 bases). Germline loops: CDR1 LNHNV, CDR2 YYDKDF (reference sequence). The CDR3 totals 15 residues. Trimming shortened V by 4 bases and J by 0 bases, and 12 bases separated the two germline ends. The CDR3 reads CATSNRTAANYGYTF. Here the CDR3 DNA reads TGTGCCACCAGCAACAGGACAGCTGCTAACTATGGCTACACCTTC.

This clonotype showed up many times. This chain uses TRBV4-1 with TRBJ1-4; the D gene is possibly TRBD1 (6 bases). Trimming pared 6 bases from V and 8 bases from J, leaving 16 bases between. The CDR3 is made up of 14 amino acids. Germline CDR1 reads MGHRA; CDR2 reads YSYEKL. This CDR3 reads CASREDSFLEKLFF. The CDR3 DNA sequence: TGCGCCAGCAGGGAGGACAGTTTCCTCGAAAAACTGTTTTTT.

Many counts were recorded for this clonotype. This chain connects TRBV20-1 to TRBJ2-1; 11 positions match TRBD2. Germline V gene sequence: CDR1 DFQATT, CDR2 SNEGSKA (reference sequence). This CDR3 region has 17 residues. With V trimmed by 2 bases and J by 1 base, 7 bases remained unmatched. The CDR3 DNA is TGCAGTGCTAGATTAGCGGGAGGGCCTGGATCCTACAATGAGCAGTTCTTC. Protein product: CSARLAGGPGSYNEQFF.

This rearrangement joins TRBV7-9 to TRBJ2-7; the D gene is possibly TRBD2 (6 bases). The CDR3 covers 13 residues. The V and J ends lost 5 bases and 7 bases respectively, with 15 bases between them. Germline CDR1 and CDR2: SEHNR and FQNEAQ (reference sequence). CDR3 loop: CASSPGGAGEQYF. The CDR3 DNA is TGTGCCAGCAGCCCAGGAGGGGCCGGGGAGCAGTACTTC.

This clonotype was seen many times. The V call is TRBV28, the J call TRBJ2-7; perhaps D is TRBD1 or TRBD2 (5 bases each). The CDR3 is made up of 14 amino acids. Deletions cut 7 bases from V and 3 bases from J, with 16 bases between. From germline, CDR1 is MDHEN and CDR2 SYDVKM. CDR3 in amino acids: CASTGTAGSYEQYF. For the CDR3, the DNA is TGTGCCAGCACGGGGACGGCAGGGAGCTACGAGCAGTACTTC.

The rearrangement links TRBV19 to TRBJ2-6, with 8 positions matching TRBD2. CDR3 length: 21 residues. The V gene end was trimmed by 5 bases and the J gene end by 0 bases; junction bases not matched to a gene: 18. From germline, CDR1 is LNHDA and CDR2 SQIVND (reference sequence). The DNA of the CDR3 is TGTGCCAGTAGTTCTTGGAAGGGGGGAGCGGGAGTTTCCTCTGGGGCCAACGTCCTGACTTTC. It is translated as CASSSWKGGAGVSSGANVLTF.

A note on this clonotype: One base away lies a much larger clone, so this may be a sequencing read error. This chain connects TRBV9 to TRBJ2-3; 11 bases match TRBD2. This CDR3 contains 15 residues. Germline CDR1 and CDR2: SGDLS and YYNGEE. The V gene end was trimmed by 0 bases and the J gene end by 4 bases; junction bases not matched to a gene: 1. CDR3 nucleotide sequence: TGTGCCAGCAGCGTAGGGACTAGCGGGCCAGATACGCAGTATTTT. Residues: CASSVGTSGPDTQYF.

This chain uses TRBV6-2 or TRBV6-3 with TRBJ2-2; the D is unclear. Trimming removed 4 bases at V and 6 bases at J, with 6 bases between. The V gene's germline CDR1 is MNHEY and CDR2 SVGEGT. CDR3 length: 12 residues. The DNA of the CDR3 is TGTGCCAGCAGTTTTGTGTCCGGGGAGCTGTTTTTT. This translates into CASSFVSGELFF.

There are many counts of this clonotype. The chain combines TRBV28 with TRBJ1-5, with D hard to call. V was shortened by 3 bases and J by 7 bases, with 13 bases between the two germline ends. The CDR3 runs to 14 residues. Germline lookup yields CDR1 MDHEN and CDR2 SYDVKM. Here the CDR3 reads CASSFYNERQPQHF. CDR3 bases: TGTGCCAGCAGTTTCTACAACGAACGACAGCCCCAGCATTTT.

In this sample, this clonotype turned up many times. The chain uses TRBV12-3 or TRBV12-4 and TRBJ2-2; tentatively, D is TRBD1 (6 bases). The ends were cut back, 4 bases at V and 4 bases at J, with 10 bases in the middle. The CDR3 contains 14 residues. CDR3 in amino acids: CASSWGRGTGELFF. The CDR3 coding sequence is TGTGCCAGCAGTTGGGGCAGGGGCACCGGGGAGCTGTTTTTT.

This clonotype was seen many times. The J gene is TRBJ2-2, the V gene TRBV5-1, with D possibly being TRBD1 (6 bases). The CDR3 contains 15 residues. Germline-derived CDR1 and CDR2 are SGHRS and YFSETQ. The ends were cut back, 0 bases at V and 6 bases at J, with 12 bases in the middle. CDR3 in amino acids: CASSLEGGVSGELFF. CDR3 in DNA: TGCGCCAGCAGCTTGGAAGGGGGTGTGTCCGGGGAGCTGTTTTTT. Combining the CDR3 with reference TRBV5-1 and TRBJ2-2 gives the whole variable domain KAGVTQTPRYLIKTRGQQVTLSCSPISGHRSVSWYQQTPGQGLQFLFEYFSETQRNKGNFPGRFSGRQFSNSRSEMNVSTLELGDSALYLCASSLEGGVSGELFFGEGSRLTVL.

This clonotype showed up many times. This chain joins TRBV12-3 or TRBV12-4 and TRBJ2-7, with 15 bases that match TRBD2. The CDR3 contains 16 residues. J was trimmed by 3 bases and V by 9 bases; bases with no gene match: 9. The CDR3 coding sequence is TGTGCCAGTGGGACTAGCGGGAGGAGATGGCGCTACGAGCAGTACTTC. Residues: CASGTSGRRWRYEQYF.

The chain uses TRBV7-6 and TRBJ2-7; TRBD1 might be the D (6 bases). This CDR3 is 15 amino acids long. CDR1 and CDR2 (germline): SGHVS, FNYEAQ. V lost 5 bases and J lost 5, with 19 bases in between. Here the CDR3 reads CASSPWTDLMDEQYF. The CDR3 DNA is TGTGCCAGCAGCCCCTGGACAGATCTGATGGACGAGCAGTACTTC.

This clonotype was counted many times. The chain links TRBV27 to TRBJ2-7, with 7 positions matching TRBD2. J lost 2 bases, V lost 2 bases, and 9 bases had no gene match. Per the germline V gene, CDR1 is MNHEY and CDR2 is SMNVEV (reference sequence). The CDR3 totals 16 residues. The DNA for the CDR3 is TGTGCCAGCAGTTTAAGCGGGGCTGGTGGGACCTACGAGCAGTACTTC. It yields the protein CASSLSGAGGTYEQYF.

In this sample, this clonotype turned up a few times. The chain links TRBV2 to TRBJ2-3; TRBD2 matches 11 bases. Germline V gene data show CDR1 as SNHLY and CDR2 as FYNNEI. The CDR3 covers 14 residues. Trimming removed 6 bases from V and 3 bases from J; junction bases left unmatched: 2. In DNA, the CDR3 is TGTGCCAGCAGGTGGACTAGCGGGACAGATACGCAGTATTTT. Its protein product is CASRWTSGTDTQYF.

In its sample, this clonotype was seen many times. The V and J genes are TRBV28 and TRBJ2-1; TRBD2 matches 9 bases. Trimming took 6 bases from V and 6 from J; bases not matched to a gene: 9. CDR3 size: 15 residues. CDR1 MDHEN and CDR2 SYDVKM come from the germline V gene. The chain's CDR3 is CASRTGTSSGNEQFF. The CDR3 DNA reads TGTGCCAGCAGGACCGGGACTAGCTCAGGCAATGAGCAGTTCTTC.

This clonotype came up a few times. The V gene is TRBV3-1, the J gene TRBJ2-7, with unresolved D. The V gene lost 2 bases and the J gene lost 0 bases, with 11 bases spanning the gap. Germline V gene data show CDR1 as LGHDT and CDR2 as YNNKEL (reference sequence). The CDR3 is 15 amino acids. This CDR3 reads CASSQFGWSSYEQYF. For the CDR3, the DNA is TGTGCCAGCAGCCAATTTGGCTGGAGCTCCTACGAGCAGTACTTC.